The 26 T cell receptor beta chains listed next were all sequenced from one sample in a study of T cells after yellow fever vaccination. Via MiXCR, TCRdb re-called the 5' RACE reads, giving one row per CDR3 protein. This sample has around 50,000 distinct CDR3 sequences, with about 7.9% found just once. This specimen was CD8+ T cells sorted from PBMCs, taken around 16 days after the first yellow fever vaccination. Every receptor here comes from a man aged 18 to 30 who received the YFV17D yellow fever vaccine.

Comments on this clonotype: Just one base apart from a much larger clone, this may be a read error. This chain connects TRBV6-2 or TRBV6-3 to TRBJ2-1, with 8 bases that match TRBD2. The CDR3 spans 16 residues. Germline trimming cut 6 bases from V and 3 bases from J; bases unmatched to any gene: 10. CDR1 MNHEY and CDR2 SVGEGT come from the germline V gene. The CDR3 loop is CASRPLRAGDYNEQFF. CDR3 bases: TGTGCCAGCAGACCCCTAAGAGCGGGAGACTACAATGAGCAGTTCTTC.

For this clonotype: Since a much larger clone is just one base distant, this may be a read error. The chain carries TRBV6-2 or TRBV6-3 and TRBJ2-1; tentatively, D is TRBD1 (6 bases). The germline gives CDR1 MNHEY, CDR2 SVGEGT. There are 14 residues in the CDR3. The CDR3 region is CGTLRTDSRGEQFF. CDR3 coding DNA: TGTGGCACCCTCAGGACAGATTCACGGGGTGAGCAGTTCTTC.

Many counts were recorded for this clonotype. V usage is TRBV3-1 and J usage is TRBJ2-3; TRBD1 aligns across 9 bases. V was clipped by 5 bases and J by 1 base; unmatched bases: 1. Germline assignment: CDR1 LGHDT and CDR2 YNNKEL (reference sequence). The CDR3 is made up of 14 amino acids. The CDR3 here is CASSDRGGTDTQYF. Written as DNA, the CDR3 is TGTGCCAGCAGCGACAGGGGGGGCACAGATACGCAGTATTTT.

This CDR3 is CASSFGGFSYEQYF. The CDR3 DNA sequence: TGTGCCAGCAGCTTTGGGGGCTTCTCCTACGAGCAGTACTTC. The V gene is TRBV7-2, the J gene TRBJ2-7; a possible D gene is TRBD1 (6 bases). CDR1 and CDR2 (germline): SGHTA, FQGNSA. There are 14 residues in the CDR3. The V gene lost 3 bases and the J gene lost 0 bases, with 9 bases spanning the gap. The complete variable domain, with remaining parts taken from reference TRBV7-2 and TRBJ2-7, reads GAGVSQSPSNKVTEKGKDVELRCDPISGHTALYWYRQSLGQGLEFLIYFQGNSAPDKSGLPSDRFSAERTGGSVSTLTIQRTQQEDSAVYLCASSFGGFSYEQYFGPGTRLTVT.

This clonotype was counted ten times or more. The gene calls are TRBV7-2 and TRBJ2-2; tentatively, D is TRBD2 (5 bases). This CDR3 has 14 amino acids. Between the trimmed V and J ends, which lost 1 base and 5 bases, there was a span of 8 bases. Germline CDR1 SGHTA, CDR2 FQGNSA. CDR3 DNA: TGTGCCAGCAGCTTAGATCGGGGAACCGGGGAGCTGTTTTTT. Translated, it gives CASSLDRGTGELFF.

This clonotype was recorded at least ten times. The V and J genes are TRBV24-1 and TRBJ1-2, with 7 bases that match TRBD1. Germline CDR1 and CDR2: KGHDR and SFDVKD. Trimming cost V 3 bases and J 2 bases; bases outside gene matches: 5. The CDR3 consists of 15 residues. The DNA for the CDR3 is TGTGCCACCAGTGATCCCGGGACAGAGAACTATGGCTACACCTTC. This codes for CATSDPGTENYGYTF.

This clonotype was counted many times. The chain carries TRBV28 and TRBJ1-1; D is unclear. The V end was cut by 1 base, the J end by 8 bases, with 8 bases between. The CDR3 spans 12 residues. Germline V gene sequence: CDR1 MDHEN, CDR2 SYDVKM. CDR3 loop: CASSLFGTEAFF. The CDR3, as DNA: TGTGCCAGCAGTTTATTTGGTACCGAAGCTTTCTTT. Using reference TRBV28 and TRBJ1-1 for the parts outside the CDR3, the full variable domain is DVKVTQSSRYLVKRTGEKVFLECVQDMDHENMFWYRQDPGLGLRLIYFSYDVKMKEKGDIPEGYSVSREKKERFSLILESASTNQTSMYLCASSLFGTEAFFGQGTRLTVV.

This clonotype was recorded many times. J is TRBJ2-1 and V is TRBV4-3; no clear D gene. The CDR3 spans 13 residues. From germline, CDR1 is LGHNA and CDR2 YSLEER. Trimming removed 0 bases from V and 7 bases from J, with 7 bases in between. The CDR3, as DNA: TGCGCCAGCAGCCAAGATAGGTGGAATGAGCAGTTCTTC. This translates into CASSQDRWNEQFF.

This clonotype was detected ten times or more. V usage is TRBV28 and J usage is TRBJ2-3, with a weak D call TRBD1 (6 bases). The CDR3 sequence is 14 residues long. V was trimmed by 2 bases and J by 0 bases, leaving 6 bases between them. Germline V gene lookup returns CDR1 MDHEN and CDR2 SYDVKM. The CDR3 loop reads CASSLRGSTDTQYF. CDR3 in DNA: TGTGCCAGCAGTTTAAGGGGGAGCACAGATACGCAGTATTTT.

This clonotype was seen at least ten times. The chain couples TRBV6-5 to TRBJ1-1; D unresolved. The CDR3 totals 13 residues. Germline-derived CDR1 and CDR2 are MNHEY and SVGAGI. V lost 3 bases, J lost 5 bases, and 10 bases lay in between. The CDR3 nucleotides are TGTGCCAGCAGTTATGGGGTTTCTACTGAAGCTTTCTTT. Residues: CASSYGVSTEAFF.

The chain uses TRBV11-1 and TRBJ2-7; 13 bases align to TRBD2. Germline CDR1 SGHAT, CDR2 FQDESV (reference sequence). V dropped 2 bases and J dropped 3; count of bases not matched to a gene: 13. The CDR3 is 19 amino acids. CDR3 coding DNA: TGTGCCAGCAGCTTACGTACGGCTGAACTAGCGGGGGGGGACTACGAGCAGTACTTC. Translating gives CASSLRTAELAGGDYEQYF.

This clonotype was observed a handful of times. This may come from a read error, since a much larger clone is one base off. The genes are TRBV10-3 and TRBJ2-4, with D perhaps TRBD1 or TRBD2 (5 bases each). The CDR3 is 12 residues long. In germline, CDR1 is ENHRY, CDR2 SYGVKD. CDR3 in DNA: TGTGCCATCAGTGAGGCCGCATGGGGGATACACTTC. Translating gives CAISEAAWGIHF.

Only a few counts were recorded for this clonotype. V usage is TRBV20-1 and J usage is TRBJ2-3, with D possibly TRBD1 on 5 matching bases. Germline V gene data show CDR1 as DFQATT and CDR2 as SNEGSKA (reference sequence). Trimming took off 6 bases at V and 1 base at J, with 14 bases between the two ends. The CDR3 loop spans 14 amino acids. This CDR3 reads CSAVGSRGTDTQYF. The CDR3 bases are TGCAGTGCCGTTGGGTCCAGGGGCACAGATACGCAGTATTTT.

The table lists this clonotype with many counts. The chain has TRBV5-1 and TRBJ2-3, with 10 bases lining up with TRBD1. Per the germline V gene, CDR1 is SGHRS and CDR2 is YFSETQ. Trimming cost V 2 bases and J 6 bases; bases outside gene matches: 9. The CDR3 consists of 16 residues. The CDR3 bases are TGCGCCAGCAGCTTCGATCCCGGGACAGGGGCGGATACGCAGTATTTT. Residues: CASSFDPGTGADTQYF.

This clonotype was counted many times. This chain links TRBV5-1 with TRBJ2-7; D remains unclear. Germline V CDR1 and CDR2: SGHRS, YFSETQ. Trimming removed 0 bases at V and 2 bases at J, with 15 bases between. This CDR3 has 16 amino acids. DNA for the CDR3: TGCGCCAGCAGCTTGGCGTCGGACGCTTGGACCTACGAGCAGTACTTC. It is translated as CASSLASDAWTYEQYF.

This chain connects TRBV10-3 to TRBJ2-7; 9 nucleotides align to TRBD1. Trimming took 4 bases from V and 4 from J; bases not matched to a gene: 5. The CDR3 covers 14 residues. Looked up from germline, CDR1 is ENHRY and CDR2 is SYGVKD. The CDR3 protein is CAISGSGQGYEQYV. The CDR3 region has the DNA TGTGCCATCAGTGGGTCGGGACAGGGATACGAGCAGTACGTC.

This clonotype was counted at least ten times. CDR3 amino acids: CASSYGLPRGFYTDTQYF. CDR3 nucleotides: TGTGCCAGCAGCTATGGCCTCCCGCGGGGCTTTTACACAGATACGCAGTATTTT. V usage is TRBV11-2 and J usage is TRBJ2-3, with D perhaps TRBD2 (6 bases). V gave up 4 bases and J gave up 2 bases, with 22 bases separating them. CDR3 size: 18 residues. CDR1 is SGHAT, CDR2 FQNNGV, per germline. Filled out from reference TRBV11-2 and TRBJ2-3, the complete variable domain reads EAGVAQSPRYKIIEKRQSVAFWCNPISGHATLYWYQQILGQGPKLLIQFQNNGVVDDSQLPKDRFSAERLKGVDSTLKIQPAKLEDSAVYLCASSYGLPRGFYTDTQYFGPGTRLTVL.

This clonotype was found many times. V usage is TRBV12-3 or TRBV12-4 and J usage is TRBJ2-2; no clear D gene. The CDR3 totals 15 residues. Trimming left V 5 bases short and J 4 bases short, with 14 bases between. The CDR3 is CASSQSVSTTGELFF. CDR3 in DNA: TGTGCCAGCAGTCAATCGGTATCTACCACCGGGGAGCTGTTTTTT.

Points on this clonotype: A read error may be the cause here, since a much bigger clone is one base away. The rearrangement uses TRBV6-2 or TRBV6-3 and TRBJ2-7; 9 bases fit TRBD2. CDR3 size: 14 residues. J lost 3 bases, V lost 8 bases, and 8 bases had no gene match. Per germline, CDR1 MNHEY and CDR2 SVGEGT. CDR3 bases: TGTGCCAGCGGAACACGAGCGGGGGGCTACGAGCAGTACTTC. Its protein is CASGTRAGGYEQYF.

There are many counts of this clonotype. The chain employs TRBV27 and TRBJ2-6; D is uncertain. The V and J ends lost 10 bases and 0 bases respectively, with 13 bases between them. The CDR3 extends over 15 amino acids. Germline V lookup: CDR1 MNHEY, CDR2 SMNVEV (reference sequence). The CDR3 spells CATTNRPSGANVLTF. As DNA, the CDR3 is TGTGCCACCACTAACCGACCCTCTGGGGCCAACGTCCTGACTTTC.

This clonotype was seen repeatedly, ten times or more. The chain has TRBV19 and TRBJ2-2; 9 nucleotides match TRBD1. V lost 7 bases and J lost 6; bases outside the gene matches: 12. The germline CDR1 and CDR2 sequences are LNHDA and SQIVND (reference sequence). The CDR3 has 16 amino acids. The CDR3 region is CASTTRTGDRAGELFF. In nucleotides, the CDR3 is TGTGCCAGTACCACACGGACAGGGGATAGGGCCGGGGAGCTGTTTTTT. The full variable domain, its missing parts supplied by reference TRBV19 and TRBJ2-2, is DGGITQSPKYLFRKEGQNVTLSCEQNLNHDAMYWYRQDPGQGLRLIYYSQIVNDFQKGDIAEGYSVSREKKESFPLTVTSAQKNPTAFYLCASTTRTGDRAGELFFGEGSRLTVL.

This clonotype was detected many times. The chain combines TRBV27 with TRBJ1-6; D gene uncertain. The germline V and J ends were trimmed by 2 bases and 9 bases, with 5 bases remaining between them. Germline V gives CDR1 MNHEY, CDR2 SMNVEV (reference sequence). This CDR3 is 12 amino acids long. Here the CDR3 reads CASSLLGSPLHF. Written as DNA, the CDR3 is TGTGCCAGCAGTTTACTCGGTTCACCCCTCCACTTT.

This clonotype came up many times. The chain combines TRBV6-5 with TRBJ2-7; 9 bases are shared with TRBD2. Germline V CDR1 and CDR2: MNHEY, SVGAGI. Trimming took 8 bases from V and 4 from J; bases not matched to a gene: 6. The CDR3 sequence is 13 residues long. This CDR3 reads CASGPAGGYEQYV. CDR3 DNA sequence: TGTGCCAGCGGCCCAGCGGGGGGTTACGAGCAGTACGTC.

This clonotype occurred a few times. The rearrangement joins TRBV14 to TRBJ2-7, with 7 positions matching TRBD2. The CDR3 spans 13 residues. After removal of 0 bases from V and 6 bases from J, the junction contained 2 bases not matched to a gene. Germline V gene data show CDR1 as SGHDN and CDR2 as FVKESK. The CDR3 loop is CASSQDWGGEQYF. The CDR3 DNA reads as TGTGCCAGCAGCCAAGATTGGGGGGGCGAGCAGTACTTC.

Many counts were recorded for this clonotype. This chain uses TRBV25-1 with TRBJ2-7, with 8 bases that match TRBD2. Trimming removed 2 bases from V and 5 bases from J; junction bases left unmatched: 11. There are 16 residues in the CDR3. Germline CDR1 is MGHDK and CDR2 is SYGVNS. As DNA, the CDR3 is TGTGCCAGCAGTGAAGGGGTAGCGGGGCCTCCCCACGAGCAGTACTTC. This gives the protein CASSEGVAGPPHEQYF.

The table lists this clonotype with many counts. The CDR3 here is CASSRTGLGNEQFF. CDR3 DNA sequence: TGTGCCAGCAGCCGGACGGGGCTGGGGAATGAGCAGTTCTTC. The chain employs TRBV14 and TRBJ2-1; D is tentatively TRBD1 or TRBD2 (5 bases each). The V end was cut by 4 bases, the J end by 7 bases, with 14 bases between. Per the germline V gene, CDR1 is SGHDN and CDR2 is FVKESK. The CDR3 is made up of 14 amino acids.